This T cell receptor beta chain stems from a study of radiotherapy plus CTLA-4 blockade in lung cancer. This table comes from immunoSEQ multiplex PCR, and its TCRdb copy is limited to in-frame clones, with some not included. The table has over 85,000 clones, around 90% seen once. Focal radiation plus CTLA-4 blockade with ipilimumab was administered to patients who had chemo-refractory metastatic non-small-cell lung cancer. From germline, CDR1 is MDHEN and CDR2 SYDVKM. The length of the CDR3 is 16 residues. The ends were cut back, 6 bases at V and 9 bases at J, with 24 bases in the middle. The receptor comes from a human donor with non-small cell lung cancer that progressed on radiotherapy plus ipilimumab. The chain is built from TRBV28 and TRBJ1-3; perhaps TRBD1 as D (5 bases). This material consisted of peripheral blood, taken from a patient treated with radiotherapy plus ipilimumab. The CDR3 reads CASRTPRGYDPGTIYF. DNA for the CDR3: TGTGCCAGCAGAACCCCGAGGGGTTATGACCCGGGCACCATATATTTT.